This TCR beta chain is from a study of blood T cells in healthy people across ages. This clonotype was counted many times. Its antigen is still unknown. The germline gives CDR1 MNHEY, CDR2 SVGAGI. CDR3 length: 15 residues. V trimming: 4 bases; J trimming: 0 bases; junction bases outside the gene matches: 5. It was with a sample-barcoded 5' primer and a J-beta primer mix that a second PCR of roughly 7 to 12 cycles was run. Using its own MiXCR run on the 5' RACE reads, TCRdb lists one record per CDR3 protein. The sample records about 670,000 distinct CDR3 sequences, 52% being singletons. Peripheral blood from each donor was collected in a volume of approximately 9.2 milliliters. Study-level points and caveats: Higher diversity and more naive CD4+ cells were features of long-lived donors, compared to aged donors. Across the age range, TCR beta diversity per million T cells fell in a roughly linear way. The unknown donor CMV status may have confounded expanded clonotype changes.

The sequence came from a woman aged 80 or older in good health. This rearrangement joins TRBV6-5 to TRBJ1-2; 7 bases agree with TRBD1. The sample consisted of blood. CDR3 region: CASSFGGQTNYGYTF. The CDR3 DNA sequence: TGTGCCAGCAGTTTTGGGGGACAGACTAACTATGGCTACACCTTC.